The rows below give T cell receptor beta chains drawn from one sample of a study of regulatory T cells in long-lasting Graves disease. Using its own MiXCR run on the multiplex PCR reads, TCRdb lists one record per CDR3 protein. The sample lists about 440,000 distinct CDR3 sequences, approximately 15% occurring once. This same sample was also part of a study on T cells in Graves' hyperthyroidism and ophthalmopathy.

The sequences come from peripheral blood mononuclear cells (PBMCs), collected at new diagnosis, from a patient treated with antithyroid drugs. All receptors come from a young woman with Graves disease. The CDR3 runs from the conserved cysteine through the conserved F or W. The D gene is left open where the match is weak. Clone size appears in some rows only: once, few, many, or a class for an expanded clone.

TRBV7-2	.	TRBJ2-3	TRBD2	CASSFRRAGLAGGLEDTQYF	TGTGCCAGCAGCTTTCGCCGGGCGGGACTAGCGGGAGGGCTGGAGGATACGCAGTATTTT
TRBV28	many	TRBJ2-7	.	CASSLVMGYEQYF	TGTGCCAGCAGCCTTGTAATGGGCTACGAGCAGTACTTC
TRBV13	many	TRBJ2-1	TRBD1	CASRPPRGTGGWNEQFF	TGTGCCAGCAGGCCCCCCCGTGGGACAGGGGGCTGGAATGAGCAGTTCTTC
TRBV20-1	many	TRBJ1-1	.	CSAARTVNTEAFF	TGCAGTGCTGCCCGGACGGTGAACACTGAAGCTTTCTTT
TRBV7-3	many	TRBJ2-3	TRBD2	CASSSGLAGVADTQYF	TGTGCCAGCAGCTCTGGACTAGCGGGAGTTGCAGATACGCAGTATTTT
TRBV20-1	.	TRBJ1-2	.	CSARDSPRQGGGYTF	TGCAGTGCTAGAGATTCCCCGAGACAAGGTGGCGGCTACACCTTC
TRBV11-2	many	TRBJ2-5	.	CASSAVGTRETQYF	TGTGCCAGCAGTGCAGTAGGGACACGGGAGACCCAGTACTTC
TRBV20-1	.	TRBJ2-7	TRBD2	CSASSGTSGSQQYF	TGCAGTGCTAGTTCCGGGACTAGCGGGAGCCAGCAGTACTTC
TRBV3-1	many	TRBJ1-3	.	CASSQRGSGNTIYF	TGTGCCAGCAGCCAAAGGGGTTCCGGAAACACCATATATTTT
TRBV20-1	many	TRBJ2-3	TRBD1	CSAPPHDRGITDTQYF	TGCAGTGCCCCCCCCCACGACAGGGGAATCACAGATACGCAGTATTTT
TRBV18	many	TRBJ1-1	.	CASSPLFENTEAFF	TGTGCCAGCTCACCACTATTTGAGAACACTGAAGCTTTCTTT
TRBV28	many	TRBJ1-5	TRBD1	CASSWTGRVSDQPQHF	TGTGCCAGCAGTTGGACAGGGAGGGTTAGCGATCAGCCCCAGCATTTT
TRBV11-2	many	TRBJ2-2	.	CASSPLYTGELFF	TGTGCCAGCAGCCCCTTGTACACCGGGGAGCTGTTTTTT